This note documents a single T cell receptor (beta chain) sequence. Its antigen is not known. Across 18 months, stable Graves' hyperthyroidism was marked by no progression to ophthalmopathy. Fresh peripheral blood, roughly 10 ml of it, supplied the PBMCs. Amplification targeted TCR beta CDR3 regions from RNA transcripts. During a first-round RT-PCR of the TCR CDR3, the HTBI primer set was used. TCRdb called the multiplex PCR reads again in MiXCR, with one record for every CDR3 protein. The sample lists about 350,000 distinct CDR3 sequences, approximately 19% occurring once. The CDR3 loop spans 16 amino acids. Germline V gene lookup returns CDR1 SEHNR and CDR2 FQNEAQ (reference sequence). Trimming at V came to 10 bases and at J to 1 base, leaving 13 bases not matched to a gene. This sample was taken from a study of T cells in Graves' hyperthyroidism and ophthalmopathy. Study details: Sampling of peripheral blood happened at initial diagnosis, prior to any treatment.

Study conclusions and caveats: Among thyroid clonotypes expanded above 0.001, most also appeared in blood.

Input material: blood. The chain employs TRBV7-9 and TRBJ2-4; 7 bases fit TRBD2. The clonotype was recovered from a woman between 18 and 29 years old with Graves' hyperthyroidism. As DNA, the CDR3 is TGTGCCATCGCGGGGGTCAGCAAGGCGGCCAAAAACATTCAGTACTTC. Amino acids: CAIAGVSKAAKNIQYF.